The following is a T cell receptor (beta chain) sequence with its context. No antigen is known for it. This sample is part of a study of shared clonotypes between healthy human individuals. General study results and limits: Some naive CD4 clonotypes, around 4.7%, turned up in common across four donors. Naive subsets, compared against memory subsets, generally had larger estimated richness values.

The CD8 memory sample joined CD45RO+ cells and CCR7-negative CD45RA+ cells. Germline V gives CDR1 SGHRS, CDR2 YFSETQ. The V segment lost 4 bases and the J segment 0 bases; nucleotides outside the gene matches: 4. This CDR3 has 17 amino acids. Generated by immunoSEQ multiplex PCR, the TCRdb table keeps only in-frame clones and is missing some. The table lists 100,000 to 120,000 clones, 68% of them singletons, with over 20% in the top ten. This clonotype was obtained from a woman aged 25 to 39 in good health. Source material: memory CD8+ T cells sorted from blood. As to subset: CD45RO+ cells pooled with CCR7-negative TemRA cells. V gene TRBV5-1 combines with J gene TRBJ2-6, with 10 bases identical to TRBD1. As DNA, the CDR3 is TGCGCCAGCAGCCCCGGGACAGGGGTCTCTGGGGCCAACGTCCTGACTTTC. As protein: CASSPGTGVSGANVLTF.